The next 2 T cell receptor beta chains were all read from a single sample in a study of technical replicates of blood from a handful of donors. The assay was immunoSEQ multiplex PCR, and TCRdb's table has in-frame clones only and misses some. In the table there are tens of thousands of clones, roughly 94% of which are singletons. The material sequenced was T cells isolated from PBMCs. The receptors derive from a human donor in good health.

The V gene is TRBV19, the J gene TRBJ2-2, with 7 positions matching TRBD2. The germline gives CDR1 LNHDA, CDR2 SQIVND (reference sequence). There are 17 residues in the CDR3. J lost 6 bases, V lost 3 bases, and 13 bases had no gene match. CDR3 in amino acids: CASSMAGGSRTPGELFF. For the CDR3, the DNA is TGTGCCAGTAGTATGGCGGGCGGGAGCAGGACGCCCGGGGAGCTGTTTTTT.

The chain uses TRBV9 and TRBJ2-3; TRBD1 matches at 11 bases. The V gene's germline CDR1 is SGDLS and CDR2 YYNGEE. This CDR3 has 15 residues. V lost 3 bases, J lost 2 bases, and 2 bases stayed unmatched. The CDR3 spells CASSAGQGATDTQYF. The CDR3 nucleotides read TGTGCCAGCAGCGCCGGACAGGGGGCCACAGATACGCAGTATTTT.